Below are 9 T cell receptor beta chains sequenced from a single sample in a study of neurological immune-mediated disorders. Using its own MiXCR run on the 5' RACE reads, TCRdb lists one record per CDR3 protein. The profile shows 95,000 to 150,000 distinct CDR3 sequences, roughly 3.4% of them singletons. Sequenced sample: PBMCs. The source is a woman aged 25 to 39 with multiple sclerosis.

This clonotype was detected ten times or more. The rearrangement links TRBV5-6 to TRBJ1-2; D perhaps matches TRBD1 (5 bases). The ends were cut back, 1 base at V and 9 bases at J, with 10 bases in the middle. The CDR3 contains 12 residues. Germline V gene sequence: CDR1 SGHDT, CDR2 YYEEEE. The DNA for the CDR3 is TGTGCCAGCAGCTTGCAGACAGCCCGCTACACCTTC. This gives the protein CASSLQTARYTF.

This clonotype was observed many times. The gene calls are TRBV11-3 and TRBJ2-5; D is unresolved. Germline V lookup: CDR1 SGHNT, CDR2 YENEEA. This CDR3 region has 11 residues. Trimming stripped 5 bases from V and 5 bases from J, with 6 bases between. Written as DNA, the CDR3 is TGTGCCAGCAGCCATGGGGAGACCCAGTACTTC. Its translation: CASSHGETQYF.

The sample holds a few counts of this clonotype. The chain has TRBV15 and TRBJ1-1; no firm D call. Between the trimmed V and J ends, which lost 9 bases and 4 bases, there was a span of 18 bases. The CDR3 has 14 amino acids. Germline V gives CDR1 LNHNV, CDR2 YYDKDF (reference sequence). CDR3 in DNA: TGTGCCACGACCGGGGAGTCAGGCCTCACTGAAGCTTTCTTT. This gives the protein CATTGESGLTEAFF. Full variable domain (outside the CDR3, taken from reference TRBV15 and TRBJ1-1): DAMVIQNPRYQVTQFGKPVTLSCSQTLNHNVMYWYQQKSSQAPKLLFHYYDKDFNNEADTPDNFQSRRPNTSFCFLDIRSPGLGDTAMYLCATTGESGLTEAFFGQGTRLTVV.

This clonotype was recorded many times. This sequence joins TRBV5-1 and TRBJ2-1, with TRBD2 identical over 11 bases. V shed 1 base, J shed 6 bases, and the junction held 12 bases outside the gene matches. Germline V gene sequence: CDR1 SGHRS, CDR2 YFSETQ. CDR3 length: 18 residues. CDR3 DNA: TGCGCCAGCAGCTTGCCCCCATTAGGTAGCGGGAGGGTCAATGAGCAGTTCTTC. Its protein is CASSLPPLGSGRVNEQFF.

This clonotype was picked up many times. The chain recombines TRBV27 with TRBJ1-5; tentative D call: TRBD1 (6 bases). Germline CDR1 is MNHEY and CDR2 is SMNVEV (reference sequence). The CDR3 has 13 residues. The V end lost 5 bases, the J end lost 5 bases, and 10 bases lay between the germline ends. CDR3 in amino acids: CASSERGDQPQHF. The CDR3 DNA reads as TGTGCCAGCAGTGAGAGGGGGGATCAGCCCCAGCATTTT.

This clonotype was recorded many times. This chain connects TRBV7-2 to TRBJ2-5; D may be TRBD1 (6 bases). Germline CDR1 is SGHTA and CDR2 is FQGNSA. Trimming left V 5 bases short and J 13 bases short, with 20 bases between. CDR3 size: 13 residues. The CDR3 spells CASSPTTQGRGYF. The CDR3 nucleotides read TGTGCCAGCAGCCCGACCACTCAGGGGAGAGGGTACTTC.

This clonotype was picked up many times. The CDR3 is CAISESGRGIYGYTF. CDR3 bases: TGTGCCATCAGTGAGTCGGGCAGGGGCATCTATGGCTACACCTTC. The rearrangement uses TRBV10-3 and TRBJ1-2, with D maybe TRBD1 (6 bases). Trimming removed 0 bases from V and 4 bases from J, with 12 bases in between. This CDR3 is built from 15 residues. In germline, CDR1 is ENHRY, CDR2 SYGVKD.

The table lists this clonotype with many counts. J is TRBJ2-3 and V is TRBV4-3, with D possibly TRBD1 on 6 matching bases. Germline V lookup: CDR1 LGHNA, CDR2 YSLEER. The CDR3 length is 17 residues. V lost 0 bases and J lost 6, with 19 bases in between. As DNA, the CDR3 is TGCGCCAGCAGCCAAGATGACGCGTTGCAGGGGACCGATACGCAGTATTTT. The encoded protein is CASSQDDALQGTDTQYF.

This clonotype has a count of ten or more. The chain links TRBV7-9 to TRBJ2-3, with D uncertain. The CDR3 is made up of 12 amino acids. The germline V and J ends were trimmed by 4 bases and 0 bases, with 2 bases remaining between them. Germline CDR1 is SEHNR and CDR2 is FQNEAQ (reference sequence). In DNA, the CDR3 is TGTGCCAGCAGCTATAGCACAGATACGCAGTATTTT. Translated, it gives CASSYSTDTQYF.